Below are 21 T cell receptor beta chains sequenced from a single sample in a study of blood T cell repertoires in COVID-19. The repertoire was sequenced with immunoSEQ multiplex PCR; TCRdb's copy has only in-frame clones and lacks some. The table lists about 180,000 clones, 75% to 90% of them singletons. The specimen was PBMCs or T cells enriched from blood (not recorded which). The receptors shown here come from a middle-aged man who had recovered from COVID-19.

V usage is TRBV4-2 and J usage is TRBJ2-4; the D gene is possibly TRBD1 (5 bases). V lost 0 bases to trimming and J lost 1 base, with 13 bases between them. The CDR3 contains 17 residues. Germline V gene data show CDR1 as LGHNA and CDR2 as YNFKEQ. CDR3 coding DNA: TGTGCCAGCAGCCAAGATAAGGGGATTAAGGCCAAAAACATTCAGTACTTC. Amino acid sequence: CASSQDKGIKAKNIQYF.

The chain employs TRBV11-2 and TRBJ1-2; tentative D call: TRBD1 (5 bases). Germline V gives CDR1 SGHAT, CDR2 FQNNGV. The CDR3 loop spans 12 amino acids. Trimming removed 3 bases from V and 7 bases from J, with 9 bases in between. In nucleotides, the CDR3 is TGTGCCAGCAGCTTTTGGGGCGCTGGCTACACCTTC. Its protein is CASSFWGAGYTF.

The chain is built from TRBV7-6 and TRBJ2-5, with 7 bases aligning to TRBD1. J was trimmed by 5 bases and V by 4 bases; bases with no gene match: 4. The germline CDR1 and CDR2 sequences are SGHVS and FNYEAQ. This CDR3 is 13 amino acids long. CDR3 coding DNA: TGTGCCAGCAGCTCAACGACAGGGGAGACCCAGTACTTC. This encodes CASSSTTGETQYF.

The chain links TRBV13 to TRBJ1-2; the D gene is possibly TRBD1 (6 bases). Germline loops: CDR1 PRHDT, CDR2 FYEKMQ (reference sequence). V was pared by 3 bases and J by 8 bases, with 28 bases between. CDR3 length: 18 amino acids. The CDR3 sequence: CASSLGQGTSTRMSGYTF. CDR3 coding DNA: TGTGCCAGCAGCTTGGGTCAGGGGACATCAACCCGGATGAGCGGCTACACCTTC.

The chain employs TRBV28 and TRBJ1-1; tentatively, D is TRBD1 (5 bases). CDR1 and CDR2 from the germline V gene are MDHEN and SYDVKM. The CDR3 covers 14 residues. V lost 5 bases to trimming and J lost 3 bases, with 13 bases between them. In DNA form, the CDR3 reads TGTGCCAGCAGTCGCCGGGGGTCATACACTGAAGCTTTCTTT. Encoded protein: CASSRRGSYTEAFF.

The chain combines TRBV24-1 with TRBJ1-2; the D is unclear. Looked up from germline, CDR1 is KGHDR and CDR2 is SFDVKD. The V and J ends lost 5 bases and 2 bases respectively, with 8 bases between them. The CDR3 consists of 13 residues. The CDR3 here is CATSVEGNYGYTF. CDR3 DNA: TGTGCCACCAGTGTCGAGGGAAACTATGGCTACACCTTC.

This chain uses TRBV5-1 with TRBJ2-5; D gene uncertain. Trimming stripped 3 bases from V and 2 bases from J, with 8 bases between. Germline V gives CDR1 SGHRS, CDR2 YFSETQ. The CDR3 is made up of 13 amino acids. The CDR3 sequence: CASSSVLQETQYF. For the CDR3, the DNA is TGCGCCAGCAGCTCGGTCTTACAAGAGACCCAGTACTTC.

V is TRBV24-1 and J is TRBJ2-1; no firm D call. The CDR3 runs to 13 residues. Germline V gene lookup returns CDR1 KGHDR and CDR2 SFDVKD. V was clipped by 2 bases and J by 6 bases, with 7 bases between them. DNA for the CDR3: TGTGCCACCAGTGATTCTAGGTTCAATGAGCAGTTCTTC. Translating gives CATSDSRFNEQFF.

The chain joins TRBV12-3 or TRBV12-4 to TRBJ1-6, with D unclear. Trimming left V 5 bases short and J 11 bases short, with 10 bases between. The CDR3 has 12 residues. CDR3 residues: CASSPPGAPLHF. DNA for the CDR3: TGTGCCAGCAGTCCCCCCGGGGCACCCCTCCACTTT.

The genes are TRBV3-1 (or the pseudogene TRBV3-2) and TRBJ1-2, with TRBD1 as a possible D gene (6 bases). The V and J ends lost 2 bases and 8 bases respectively, with 12 bases between them. The V gene's germline CDR1 is LGHDT and CDR2 YNNKEL (reference sequence). The CDR3 spans 13 residues. The CDR3 region is CASSQRRGGGYTF. CDR3 in DNA: TGTGCCAGCAGCCAACGCAGGGGTGGGGGCTACACCTTC.

The chain is built from TRBV12-3 or TRBV12-4 and TRBJ2-6; tentatively, D is TRBD2 (6 bases). The CDR3 has 13 residues. V lost 6 bases to trimming and J lost 12 bases, with 15 bases between them. The CDR3 DNA sequence: TGTGCCAGCAGGAGGGACGGGGGTGTCGTCCTGACTTTC. Residues: CASRRDGGVVLTF.

This chain connects TRBV5-1 to TRBJ2-7, with 9 bases identical to TRBD1. V shed 7 bases and J 4 bases; nucleotides not matched to a gene: 9. There are 14 residues in the CDR3. The V gene's germline CDR1 is SGHRS and CDR2 YFSETQ. The CDR3 nucleotides read TGCGCCAGCGGCACCGGGACAGGGAATTACGAGCAGTACTTC. Its protein product is CASGTGTGNYEQYF.

The chain couples TRBV14 to TRBJ1-3; D gene uncertain. V gave up 4 bases and J gave up 0 bases, with 10 bases separating them. The CDR3 sequence is 15 residues long. Germline values: CDR1 SGHDN, CDR2 FVKESK. This chain's CDR3 is CASSPMGDSGNTIYF. Written as DNA, the CDR3 is TGTGCCAGCAGCCCTATGGGAGACTCTGGAAACACCATATATTTT.

The CDR3 DNA follows: TGTGCCAGCAGTTTAGGCAGGGCTTACGAGCAGTACTTC. It is translated as CASSLGRAYEQYF. The V gene is TRBV27, the J gene TRBJ2-7; maybe TRBD1 (5 bases). With 2 bases removed from V and 4 bases from J, the gap between germline ends came to 9 bases. CDR3 length equals 13 residues. CDR1 and CDR2 from the germline V gene are MNHEY and SMNVEV (reference sequence).

The chain couples TRBV19 to TRBJ2-5; D is perhaps TRBD2 (5 bases). The CDR3 totals 13 residues. The germline V gene encodes CDR1 LNHDA and CDR2 SQIVND (reference sequence). Between the trimmed V and J ends, which lost 5 bases and 3 bases, there was a span of 10 bases. The CDR3 DNA reads as TGTGCCAGTAGTGGAGGCAGCAAAGAGACCCAGTACTTC. Translation: CASSGGSKETQYF.

Turning to this clone: Mismatch with germline at one junction end may stem from a read error. J is TRBJ2-7 and V is TRBV7-7; D is perhaps TRBD1 or TRBD2 (5 bases each). The V gene's germline CDR1 is SSHAT and CDR2 FNYEAQ (reference sequence). The CDR3 consists of 15 residues. Written as DNA, the CDR3 is TGTGCTAGCAGCTTAGGGGAGCCCGGCCAGACAAAGCAGTACTTC. It codes for CASSLGEPGQTKQYF.

This clone was seen a single time. The CDR3 DNA is TGCGCCAGCACCCCGTCAGGGGGGAACACTGAAGCTTTCTTT. Its protein product is CASTPSGGNTEAFF. V is TRBV5-1 and J is TRBJ1-1; 7 positions match TRBD1. The CDR3 consists of 14 residues. V lost 6 bases to trimming and J lost 1 base; unmatched junction nucleotides: 6. Germline loops: CDR1 SGHRS, CDR2 YFSETQ. The whole variable domain, remainder taken from reference TRBV5-1 and TRBJ1-1, is KAGVTQTPRYLIKTRGQQVTLSCSPISGHRSVSWYQQTPGQGLQFLFEYFSETQRNKGNFPGRFSGRQFSNSRSEMNVSTLELGDSALYLCASTPSGGNTEAFFGQGTRLTVV.

The V gene is TRBV5-6, the J gene TRBJ2-3, with D perhaps matching TRBD2 (5 bases). The CDR3 extends over 16 amino acids. Trimming removed 1 base from V and 2 bases from J, with 14 bases in between. Germline CDR1 reads SGHDT; CDR2 reads YYEEEE. The CDR3 DNA reads TGTGCCAGCAGCTTGAGGGAGCGGAGACTCACAGATACGCAGTATTTT. This translates into CASSLRERRLTDTQYF. The entire variable domain, with the rest obtained from reference TRBV5-6 and TRBJ2-3, is as follows: DAGVTQSPTHLIKTRGQQVTLRCSPKSGHDTVSWYQQALGQGPQFIFQYYEEEERQRGNFPDRFSGHQFPNYSSELNVNALLLGDSALYLCASSLRERRLTDTQYFGPGTRLTVL.

This chain links TRBV4-1 with TRBJ2-1, with 7 bases aligning to TRBD2. This CDR3 contains 13 residues. Germline lookup yields CDR1 MGHRA and CDR2 YSYEKL. V shed 0 bases, J shed 12 bases, and the junction held 5 bases outside the gene matches. CDR3 loop: CASSQDLRGGQFF. CDR3 DNA sequence: TGCGCCAGCAGCCAAGATCTCCGCGGGGGGCAGTTCTTC.

The chain uses TRBV11-1 and TRBJ1-1; D uncertain. Germline values: CDR1 SGHAT, CDR2 FQDESV (reference sequence). V was shortened by 2 bases and J by 5 bases, with 12 bases between the two germline ends. The CDR3 loop spans 14 amino acids. CDR3 sequence: CASSLSPGSTEAFF. The CDR3 coding sequence is TGTGCCAGCAGCTTATCCCCGGGGTCTACTGAAGCTTTCTTT. Variable domain in full (rest from reference TRBV11-1 and TRBJ1-1): EAEVAQSPRYKITEKSQAVAFWCDPISGHATLYWYRQILGQGPELLVQFQDESVVDDSQLPKDRFSAERLKGVDSTLKIQPAELGDSAMYLCASSLSPGSTEAFFGQGTRLTVV.

The chain recombines TRBV2 with TRBJ2-2; D ambiguous. Trimming stripped 4 bases from V and 4 bases from J, with 10 bases between. Per germline, CDR1 SNHLY and CDR2 FYNNEI. This CDR3 has 14 residues. The DNA of the CDR3 is TGTGCCAGCAGTGTTCTATCGGTCACCGGGGAGCTGTTTTTT. Residues: CASSVLSVTGELFF.